The 8 T cell receptor beta chains reported below all come from one sample, sequenced in a study of blood T cell repertoires in COVID-19. The method was immunoSEQ multiplex PCR; TCRdb's version includes in-frame clones alone and lacks a portion of them. The repertoire holds 270,000 or so clones, with around 85% as singletons. Sequencing was carried out using peripheral blood. The receptors here all came from a woman in her twenties or thirties with COVID-19, enrolled during active disease.

The table lists this clone with a few counts. V and J are TRBV6-5 and TRBJ2-7; 10 nucleotides align to TRBD1. V lost 7 bases to trimming and J lost 2 bases; unmatched junction nucleotides: 8. The length of the CDR3 is 15 residues. Per the germline V gene, CDR1 is MNHEY and CDR2 is SVGAGI. In DNA form, the CDR3 reads TGTGCCAGCACCGAAGGAGGGACAGGGGCCTACGAGCAGTACTTC. Its translation is CASTEGGTGAYEQYF.

This chain links TRBV6-5 with TRBJ2-5; weak D call: TRBD2 (7 bases). CDR3 length equals 15 residues. Germline loops: CDR1 MNHEY, CDR2 SVGAGI. Trimming shortened V by 2 bases and J by 2 bases, and 12 bases separated the two germline ends. CDR3 sequence reads: CASSYGRGPQETQYF. The CDR3 nucleotides are TGTGCCAGCAGTTACGGGCGGGGGCCTCAAGAGACCCAGTACTTC.

V gene TRBV29-1 combines with J gene TRBJ1-1; TRBD1 might be the D (5 bases). Germline CDR1 and CDR2: SQVTM and ANQGSEA. V shed 5 bases and J shed 0 bases, with 16 bases lying between them. The CDR3 has 15 amino acids. Here the CDR3 reads CSVSGGWGMNTEAFF. The DNA for the CDR3 is TGCAGCGTTAGTGGGGGGTGGGGAATGAACACTGAAGCTTTCTTT.

The J gene is TRBJ2-5, the V gene TRBV7-7; D remains unclear. This CDR3 region has 15 residues. CDR1 SSHAT and CDR2 FNYEAQ come from the germline V gene (reference sequence). Trimming cost V 5 bases and J 4 bases, with 17 bases left between them. In nucleotides, the CDR3 is TGTGCCAGCAGCCCCCACCTTTCGGTAGCAGAGACCCAGTACTTC. Its protein is CASSPHLSVAETQYF.

This clone appeared once. This rearrangement joins TRBV19 to TRBJ2-1, with TRBD2 matching 8 bases. Per the germline V gene, CDR1 is LNHDA and CDR2 is SQIVND (reference sequence). After removal of 6 bases from V and 8 bases from J, the junction contained 9 bases not matched to a gene. The CDR3 runs to 14 residues. The CDR3 here is CASSPGGGRYEQFF. The CDR3 DNA reads TGTGCCAGTAGCCCCGGGGGGGGCCGTTATGAGCAGTTCTTC.

The V and J genes are TRBV29-1 and TRBJ2-5; 11 nucleotides match TRBD2. The germline CDR1 and CDR2 sequences are SQVTM and ANQGSEA. The CDR3 runs 16 residues. J was trimmed by 3 bases and V by 0 bases; bases with no gene match: 6. The CDR3 coding sequence is TGCAGCGTTGAAGATTGGGCTAGCGGGGGGAAAGAGACCCAGTACTTC. It encodes CSVEDWASGGKETQYF.

The genes are TRBV18 and TRBJ1-5, with D tentatively TRBD1 (5 bases). Trimming took off 6 bases at V and 1 base at J, with 10 bases between the two ends. This CDR3 comprises 14 residues. Germline V gene lookup returns CDR1 KGHSH and CDR2 LQKENI. CDR3 bases: TGTGCCAGCTCTCACGCAGGGAGCAATCAGCCCCAGCATTTT. Protein product: CASSHAGSNQPQHF.

The chain is built from TRBV18 and TRBJ1-2; 8 positions agree with TRBD1. Germline CDR1 reads KGHSH; CDR2 reads LQKENI. With V trimmed by 3 bases and J by 8 bases, 5 bases remained unmatched. The CDR3 totals 13 residues. CDR3 in DNA: TGTGCCAGCTCACCGGACAGGGACAACGGCTACACCTTC. Amino acids: CASSPDRDNGYTF.